This T cell receptor (beta chain) was sequenced for a study of identical twins. CDR3 size: 15 residues. Trimming removed 1 base from V and 6 bases from J, with 14 bases in between. From germline, CDR1 is LNHNV and CDR2 YYDKDF (reference sequence). Template switching (which added a universal primer site) was used, and cDNA carried unique molecular identifiers. One entry per CDR3 protein, called by TCRdb with MiXCR from the 5' RACE reads. This sample yields around 470,000 distinct CDR3 sequences, of which 14% are seen a single time; 0.4% to 0.55% belongs to the top ten. About this clonotype itself: Its antigen is unknown.

Study-wide points: Fewer insertions characterized abundant cord blood beta clonotypes, whereas memory repertoires showed none.

A further study also used this sample, focusing on yellow fever vaccine responses in identical twins.

The specimen was CD4+ T cells sorted from blood. The rearrangement joins TRBV15 to TRBJ2-3; perhaps TRBD2 as D (5 bases). The receptor was derived from a woman aged 18 to 35 in good health. The CDR3 DNA follows: TGTGCCACCAGCAGAGTGGACGTACCGGGGGATACGCAGTATTTT. Encoded protein: CATSRVDVPGDTQYF.